These T cell receptor beta chains were read from a single sample in a study of shared clonotypes between healthy human individuals. Some clones are missing from TCRdb's copy, which holds only in-frame ones; the method was immunoSEQ multiplex PCR. Among some 470,000 clones listed, over 65% were seen once. What was sequenced was PBMCs. These receptors came from a woman aged 40 to 50 in good health. Some clones in this sample may be carry-over from other donors' samples. CDR3s include the opening cysteine and the closing phenylalanine or tryptophan. D genes are given only for firm matches. Rows give clone size only sometimes, using once, few, many, or a class for an expanded clone.

j_call clone_size cdr3_length d_call v_call cdr3_aa cdr3_nt
TRBJ2-7 - 10 - TRBV2 CASSVSEQYF TGTGCCAGCAGTGTGTCGGAGCAGTACTTC
TRBJ2-1 - 14 - TRBV5-1 CASASGPPYNEQFF TGCGCCAGCGCGAGCGGGCCGCCCTACAATGAGCAGTTCTTC
TRBJ2-6 - 21 - TRBV18 CASSPVTWSPRLSSGANVLTF TGTGCCAGCTCACCAGTGACCTGGAGTCCGAGGCTCAGCTCTGGGGCCAACGTCCTGACTTTC
TRBJ1-2 few 15 - TRBV7-9 CASSPQSGLGYGYTF TGTGCCAGCAGCCCCCAGTCAGGGTTGGGCTATGGCTACACCTTC
TRBJ2-3 - 14 TRBD2 TRBV7-2 CASSVGLAADTQYF TGTGCCAGCAGCGTCGGACTAGCGGCAGATACGCAGTATTTT
TRBJ1-5 once 17 - TRBV19 CASSSRTAFGGPGPQHF TGTGCCAGTAGTTCCCGGACAGCCTTTGGGGGTCCGGGGCCCCAGCATTTT
TRBJ2-7 - 14 - TRBV28 CATLMEGIRYEQYF TGTGCCACCCTAATGGAGGGGATTAGATACGAGCAGTACTTC
TRBJ1-4 - 14 - TRBV27 CASSLGGYNEKLFF TGTGCCAGCAGTTTAGGAGGGTATAATGAAAAACTGTTTTTT
TRBJ2-1 - 13 - TRBV4-2 CASSQGLNNEQFF TGTGCCAGCAGCCAAGGGCTAAACAATGAGCAGTTCTTC
TRBJ2-1 - 17 TRBD2 TRBV7-2 CASSLARASGTYNEQFF TGTGCCAGCAGCTTAGCGCGGGCTAGCGGTACCTACAATGAGCAGTTCTTC
TRBJ1-2 - 16 TRBD1 TRBV5-6 CASSRTDRGYNYGYTF TGTGCCAGCAGCCGTACGGACAGGGGGTATAACTATGGCTACACCTTC
TRBJ1-2 - 16 - TRBV27 CASSPLGVDANYGYTF TGTGCCAGCAGTCCCCTAGGCGTGGATGCTAACTATGGCTACACCTTC
TRBJ2-7 - 15 TRBD1 TRBV28 CASSLAGTGTYEQYF TGTGCCAGCAGTTTAGCCGGGACAGGGACCTACGAGCAGTACTTC
TRBJ1-2 - 14 TRBD1 TRBV5-6 CASSLQGTNYGYTF TGTGCCAGCAGCTTACAGGGGACTAACTATGGCTACACCTTC
TRBJ2-2 - 14 TRBD2 TRBV2 CASMFSGGAGELFF TGTGCCAGCATGTTCAGTGGGGGGGCCGGGGAGCTGTTTTTT
TRBJ1-2 - 14 - TRBV27 CASSLAGLSDGYTF TGTGCCAGCAGTTTGGCAGGCCTATCCGATGGCTACACCTTC
TRBJ2-5 - 14 - TRBV5-4 CASSGRGAQETQYF TGTGCCAGCAGCGGAAGGGGGGCCCAAGAGACCCAGTACTTC
TRBJ2-5 once 16 TRBD2 TRBV15 CATSRGGTSGKETQYF TGTGCCACCAGCAGAGGGGGGACTAGCGGGAAAGAGACCCAGTACTTC
TRBJ1-4 once 15 - TRBV4-3 CASSHSGATNEKLFF TGCGCCAGCAGCCATTCCGGTGCAACTAATGAAAAACTGTTTTTT
TRBJ1-6 - 17 - TRBV6-1 CASSAQRGARHDSPLHF TGTGCCAGCAGTGCTCAGAGGGGGGCCCGACACGATTCACCCCTCCACTTT
TRBJ1-3 once 16 TRBD1 TRBV5-1 CASSLLQGNSGNTIYF TGCGCCAGCAGCTTGCTACAGGGGAACTCTGGAAACACCATATATTTT
TRBJ2-1 - 16 TRBD2 TRBV10-3 CAISESTSGKTTEQFF TGTGCCATCAGTGAGTCCACTAGCGGAAAAACCACGGAGCAGTTCTTC
TRBJ2-1 - 13 - TRBV27 CASSLQELNEQFF TGTGCCAGCAGTCTCCAGGAGTTGAATGAGCAGTTCTTC
TRBJ2-3 many 16 TRBD2 TRBV11-2 CASGASGGIWTDTQYF TGTGCCAGCGGGGCTAGCGGGGGGATTTGGACAGATACGCAGTATTTT
TRBJ1-2 few 12 - TRBV30 CAWLDRNYGYTF TGTGCCTGGCTGGACAGAAACTATGGCTACACCTTC
TRBJ1-1 - 14 - TRBV30 CAWNGGGVDTEAFF TGTGCCTGGAACGGAGGTGGGGTCGACACTGAAGCTTTCTTT
TRBJ1-2 - 14 TRBD1 TRBV28 CASSLSTGVYGYTF TGTGCCAGCAGTTTATCGACAGGGGTCTATGGCTACACCTTC
TRBJ2-1 few 13 TRBD2 TRBV10-2 CASRRAGGNEQFF TGCGCCAGCAGACGAGCGGGAGGCAATGAGCAGTTCTTC
TRBJ1-1 - 19 - TRBV5-4 CVPARGPREGGRLNTEAFF TGTGTCCCAGCAAGGGGACCGAGGGAGGGGGGCCGCCTGAACACTGAAGCTTTCTTT
TRBJ1-1 once 15 TRBD1 TRBV19 CASSSPKTGGTEAFF TGTGCCAGTAGTAGTCCCAAAACAGGGGGCACTGAAGCTTTCTTT
TRBJ1-2 - 14 - TRBV7-2 CASSLGTVMYGYTF TGTGCCAGCAGCTTAGGGACCGTTATGTATGGCTACACCTTC
TRBJ2-7 - 15 TRBD2 TRBV11-2 CASSAYGTSAYEQYF TGTGCCAGCAGCGCCTACGGGACTAGCGCCTACGAGCAGTACTTC
TRBJ1-2 - 14 - TRBV18 CASSPLGASYGYTF TGTGCCAGCTCGCCTCTTGGGGCTTCCTATGGCTACACCTTC
TRBJ2-3 - 14 - TRBV11-2 CASVAYPFTDTQYF TGTGCCAGCGTTGCGTACCCCTTCACAGATACGCAGTATTTT
TRBJ2-3 - 17 TRBD2 TRBV9 CASSASLLATSTDTQYF TGTGCCAGCAGCGCCTCCCTACTAGCGACTAGCACAGATACGCAGTATTTT
TRBJ1-5 few 14 - TRBV2 CASSSDGINQPQHF TGTGCCAGCAGTTCGGACGGGATCAATCAGCCCCAGCATTTT
TRBJ2-3 - 16 - TRBV5-1 CASSLALATSTDTQYF TGCGCCAGCAGCTTGGCCCTAGCAACTAGCACAGATACGCAGTATTTT
TRBJ2-7 - 16 TRBD1 TRBV15 CATSRGGGTGVYEQYF TGTGCCACCAGCAGAGGAGGAGGGACAGGAGTCTACGAGCAGTACTTC
TRBJ2-6 - 16 - TRBV7-2 CASSPQGPSGANVLTF TGTGCCAGCAGCCCCCAGGGGCCATCTGGGGCCAACGTCCTGACTTTC
TRBJ2-5 - 14 - TRBV7-3 CASSPGRLGETQYF TGTGCCAGCAGCCCGGGGCGGTTGGGTGAGACCCAGTACTTC
TRBJ2-3 - 17 TRBD2 TRBV2 CASSVVAGGTSTDTQYF TGTGCCAGCAGTGTGGTAGCGGGAGGCACTAGCACAGATACGCAGTATTTT
TRBJ2-2 few 15 TRBD2 TRBV5-1 CASSLSLADTGELFF TGCGCCAGCAGCTTGTCACTAGCGGACACCGGGGAGCTGTTTTTT